The next 17 T cell receptor beta chains were all read from a single sample in a study of shared clonotypes between healthy human individuals. The repertoire was sequenced with immunoSEQ multiplex PCR; TCRdb's copy has only in-frame clones and lacks some. The sample lists 1.5 million to 2.5 million clones; roughly 94% were seen once. Selected positively for CCR7 and CD45RO-negative, naive CD8 cells excluded terminally differentiated effector memory CD45RA+ cells. The sequenced sample was naive CD8+ T cells sorted from blood. The origin of the receptors is a man aged 18-30 years in good health.

V and J are TRBV6-1 and TRBJ1-2; D is ambiguous. Deletions cut 2 bases from V and 6 bases from J, with 16 bases between. The CDR3 extends over 15 amino acids. Germline V gene sequence: CDR1 MNHNS, CDR2 SASEGT. CDR3 DNA sequence: TGTGCCAGCAGTGAACGGTCTACGCGCGGGGATGGCTACACCTTC. The encoded protein is CASSERSTRGDGYTF.

The chain carries TRBV6-5 and TRBJ1-2, with a weak D call TRBD1 (5 bases). The V and J ends lost 7 bases and 3 bases respectively, with 12 bases between them. Germline V gene sequence: CDR1 MNHEY, CDR2 SVGAGI. This CDR3 comprises 13 residues. The CDR3 DNA reads TGTGCCAGCATGCCGACAGTCCACTATGGCTACACCTTC. As protein: CASMPTVHYGYTF.

The chain has TRBV7-9 and TRBJ2-5, with TRBD1 as a possible D gene (7 bases). Germline CDR1 reads SEHNR; CDR2 reads FQNEAQ (reference sequence). Trimming pared 6 bases from V and 2 bases from J, leaving 25 bases between. The CDR3 runs 18 residues. The chain's CDR3 is CASSPMTGVQGIQETQYF. CDR3 coding DNA: TGTGCCAGCAGTCCTATGACGGGGGTACAGGGGATTCAAGAGACCCAGTACTTC.

The chain combines TRBV2 with TRBJ2-1, with 10 bases identical to TRBD2. In germline, CDR1 is SNHLY, CDR2 FYNNEI. V lost 3 bases and J lost 6; bases outside the gene matches: 2. The CDR3 consists of 14 residues. The DNA for the CDR3 is TGTGCCAGCAGTGAGGGACTAGCGACCAATGAGCAGTTCTTC. This gives the protein CASSEGLATNEQFF. Full variable domain (outside the CDR3, taken from reference TRBV2 and TRBJ2-1): EPEVTQTPSHQVTQMGQEVILRCVPISNHLYFYWYRQILGQKVEFLVSFYNNEISEKSEIFDDQFSVERPDGSNFTLKIRSTKLEDSAMYFCASSEGLATNEQFFGPGTRLTVL.

This sequence joins TRBV29-1 and TRBJ2-5; 8 bases line up with TRBD1. Germline V lookup: CDR1 SQVTM, CDR2 ANQGSEA. The trim removed 6 bases at V and 3 bases at J, leaving 6 bases unmatched. The CDR3 sequence is 13 residues long. The CDR3 coding sequence is TGCAGCGTACAGGGGGGAACCGAAGAGACCCAGTACTTC. This codes for CSVQGGTEETQYF.

V and J are TRBV5-4 and TRBJ2-2; 7 nucleotides line up with TRBD1. Germline CDR1 SGHNT, CDR2 YYREEE (reference sequence). With 2 bases clipped from V and 6 bases from J, the junction kept 4 bases outside the gene matches. The CDR3 loop spans 14 amino acids. The CDR3 DNA is TGTGCCAGCAGCTTACAGGGGACCTCCGGGGAGCTGTTTTTT. Translating it yields CASSLQGTSGELFF. Full variable domain (rest looked up from reference TRBV5-4 and TRBJ2-2): ETGVTQSPTHLIKTRGQQVTLRCSSQSGHNTVSWYQQALGQGPQFIFQYYREEENGRGNFPPRFSGLQFPNYSSELNVNALELDDSALYLCASSLQGTSGELFFGEGSRLTVL.

V usage is TRBV11-2 and J usage is TRBJ2-1; the D gene could be TRBD1 or TRBD2 (6 bases each). Per the germline V gene, CDR1 is SGHAT and CDR2 is FQNNGV. The CDR3 sequence is 13 residues long. The V end lost 4 bases, the J end lost 6 bases, and 10 bases lay between the germline ends. The CDR3 DNA is TGTGCCAGCAGCTCACAGGGAGGCAATGAGCAGTTCTTC. Its protein product is CASSSQGGNEQFF.

The chain joins TRBV28 to TRBJ2-7; D ambiguous. Per germline, CDR1 MDHEN and CDR2 SYDVKM. Trimming cost V 5 bases and J 2 bases, with 16 bases left between them. The length of the CDR3 is 15 residues. CDR3 loop: CASSLSTDGAYEQYF. The CDR3 DNA is TGTGCCAGCAGTCTCTCTACCGACGGAGCCTACGAGCAGTACTTC.

This rearrangement joins TRBV4-1 to TRBJ2-1; 7 nucleotides agree with TRBD1. Trimming removed 2 bases from V and 4 bases from J; junction bases left unmatched: 5. The CDR3 is 15 amino acids. Germline V gene sequence: CDR1 MGHRA, CDR2 YSYEKL. CDR3 loop: CASSQTGAGYNEQFF. CDR3 DNA: TGCGCCAGCAGCCAAACAGGGGCCGGATACAATGAGCAGTTCTTC.

V is TRBV28 and J is TRBJ1-1, with 7 nucleotides matching TRBD1. Losses at the gene ends were 2 bases for V and 2 bases for J; bases not matched to a gene: 5. The V gene's germline CDR1 is MDHEN and CDR2 SYDVKM. CDR3 length equals 15 residues. CDR3 sequence: CASSLPGTANTEAFF. CDR3 coding DNA: TGTGCCAGCAGTTTACCCGGGACAGCCAACACTGAAGCTTTCTTT.

The V and J genes are TRBV30 and TRBJ2-7; 7 nucleotides align to TRBD2. Germline trimming cut 3 bases from V and 2 bases from J; bases unmatched to any gene: 10. The length of the CDR3 is 15 residues. Germline V gives CDR1 GTSNPN, CDR2 SVGIG (reference sequence). The CDR3, as DNA: TGTGCCTGGAGGACACCGGGACTATTTCCCTACGAGCAGTACTTC. Amino acids: CAWRTPGLFPYEQYF.

The chain joins TRBV11-2 to TRBJ2-3, with TRBD2 matching 9 bases. This CDR3 comprises 17 residues. V lost 4 bases, J lost 0 bases, and 8 bases stayed unmatched. The V gene's germline CDR1 is SGHAT and CDR2 FQNNGV. CDR3 sequence: CASSYHSSGTSTDTQYF. CDR3 DNA: TGTGCCAGCAGCTATCACTCTAGCGGGACTAGCACAGATACGCAGTATTTT.

The gene calls are TRBV4-1 and TRBJ2-2; D call uncertain. In germline, CDR1 is MGHRA, CDR2 YSYEKL. The CDR3 totals 16 residues. Trimming removed 2 bases from V and 3 bases from J, with 13 bases in between. The CDR3 region has the DNA TGCGCCAGCAGCCAAACCGAGACACTATACACCGGGGAGCTGTTTTTT. It specifies CASSQTETLYTGELFF.

Only a few counts were recorded for this clone. This rearrangement joins TRBV7-2 to TRBJ1-5; a weak D match, TRBD1 (6 bases). Germline CDR1 SGHTA, CDR2 FQGNSA. V was shortened by 2 bases and J by 0 bases, with 14 bases between the two germline ends. The CDR3 totals 17 residues. DNA of the CDR3: TGTGCCAGCAGCTTAAACAGCGGGGGCTATAGCAATCAGCCCCAGCATTTT. The encoded protein is CASSLNSGGYSNQPQHF.

This clone showed up just once. This rearrangement joins TRBV9 to TRBJ1-1; 9 nucleotides match TRBD1. CDR3 size: 14 residues. Germline lookup yields CDR1 SGDLS and CDR2 YYNGEE. V shed 4 bases and J 7 bases; nucleotides not matched to a gene: 8. The CDR3 sequence: CASSSGQGPGEAFF. CDR3 DNA sequence: TGTGCCAGCAGCTCCGGACAGGGGCCGGGTGAAGCTTTCTTT.

This clone was detected a few times. The J gene is TRBJ2-7, the V gene TRBV28; 8 bases match TRBD1. V shed 4 bases, J shed 3 bases, and the junction held 5 bases outside the gene matches. The CDR3 is 14 amino acids. From germline, CDR1 is MDHEN and CDR2 SYDVKM. The CDR3 here is CASSSPGQDYEQYF. DNA of the CDR3: TGTGCCAGCAGTTCCCCGGGACAGGACTACGAGCAGTACTTC. Using reference TRBV28 and TRBJ2-7 for the parts outside the CDR3, the full variable domain is DVKVTQSSRYLVKRTGEKVFLECVQDMDHENMFWYRQDPGLGLRLIYFSYDVKMKEKGDIPEGYSVSREKKERFSLILESASTNQTSMYLCASSSPGQDYEQYFGPGTRLTVT.

This chain uses TRBV7-6 with TRBJ2-1; TRBD2 matches 12 bases. The CDR3 loop spans 16 amino acids. The germline gives CDR1 SGHVS, CDR2 FNYEAQ. Unmatched junction bases numbered 4, after V lost 5 bases and J lost 2 bases. The CDR3 reads CASSPLAGGAYNEQFF. CDR3 sequence (DNA): TGTGCCAGCAGCCCACTAGCGGGAGGCGCCTACAATGAGCAGTTCTTC.